This T cell receptor beta chain was sequenced in a study of T-cell memory formation after mild COVID-19. Broader study findings: Balance between CD4 and CD8 was seen in clones contracting day 15 to 85, and a CD4+ lean was seen in later expanders. Among clones peaking at day 37 in the second wave, SARS-CoV-2 specificity remained unconfirmed.

Germline V gene data show CDR1 as SGHVS and CDR2 as FNYEAQ. This CDR3 spans 15 amino acids. Between the trimmed V and J ends, which lost 6 bases and 8 bases, there was a span of 22 bases. TCRdb re-called the 5' RACE reads with MiXCR, one entry per CDR3 protein. The sample shows some 490,000 distinct CDR3 sequences, around a sixth of them seen only once. A note on this clonotype: Its specificity is unknown.

The sequence derives from an adult woman who had mild COVID-19 (a few samples of this study predate the infection). Cell type and time point are not known. Specimen: PBMCs or a T cell subset sorted from them (not recorded which). V gene TRBV7-6 combines with J gene TRBJ2-5, with D perhaps given as TRBD1 or TRBD2 (5 bases each). CDR3 residues: CASSSPGTVKRTQYF. CDR3 nucleotide sequence: TGTGCCAGCAGTTCACCCGGGACGGTCAAGAGAACCCAGTACTTC.